The clone carrying this T cell receptor (beta chain) was observed a handful of times. These data are taken from a study of blood T cell repertoires in COVID-19. Study information: The United States, Italy and Spain were the sources of the acute and convalescent COVID-19 samples. From T cells, B-cell-depleted T cells, or PBMCs came the material, which was cDNA or gDNA.

Trimming took off 1 base at V and 4 bases at J, with 11 bases between the two ends. CDR1 is SGHTA and CDR2 is FQGNSA in the germline V gene. This CDR3 contains 15 residues. Participants had their cohort set by participant-reported clinical history. Symptom resolution, clearance, or two negative PCRs marked donors in Cohort 3 as recovered. The assay was immunoSEQ multiplex PCR, and TCRdb's table has in-frame clones only and misses some. Among over 150,000 clones listed, about four fifths were seen once. The sample was PBMCs or T cells enriched from blood (not recorded which). The clonotype comes from a man aged 40-50 years who had recovered from COVID-19. The chain carries TRBV7-2 and TRBJ1-5; unclear D gene. CDR3 sequence (DNA): TGTGCCAGCAGCTTAGGGGTGAGGGAAAATCAGCCCCAGCATTTT. Translation: CASSLGVRENQPQHF.